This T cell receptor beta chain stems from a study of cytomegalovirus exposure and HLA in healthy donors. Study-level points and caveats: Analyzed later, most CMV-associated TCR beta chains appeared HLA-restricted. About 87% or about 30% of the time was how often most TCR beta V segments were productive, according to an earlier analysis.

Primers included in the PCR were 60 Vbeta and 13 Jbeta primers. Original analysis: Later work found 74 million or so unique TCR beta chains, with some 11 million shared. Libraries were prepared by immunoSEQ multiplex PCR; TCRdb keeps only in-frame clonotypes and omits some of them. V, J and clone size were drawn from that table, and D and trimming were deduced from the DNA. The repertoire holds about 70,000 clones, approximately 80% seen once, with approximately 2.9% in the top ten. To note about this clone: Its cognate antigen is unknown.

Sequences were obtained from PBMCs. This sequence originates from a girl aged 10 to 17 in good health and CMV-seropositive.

In DNA, the CDR3 is TGTGCCAGCAGTGGGGACAGGGGAAACACCATATATTTT. Protein sequence: CASSGDRGNTIYF. The V gene is TRBV2, the J gene TRBJ1-3, with 8 bases matching TRBD1. The CDR3 totals 13 residues. The V segment lost 4 bases and the J segment 4 bases; nucleotides outside the gene matches: 0. CDR1 and CDR2 (germline): SNHLY, FYNNEI.